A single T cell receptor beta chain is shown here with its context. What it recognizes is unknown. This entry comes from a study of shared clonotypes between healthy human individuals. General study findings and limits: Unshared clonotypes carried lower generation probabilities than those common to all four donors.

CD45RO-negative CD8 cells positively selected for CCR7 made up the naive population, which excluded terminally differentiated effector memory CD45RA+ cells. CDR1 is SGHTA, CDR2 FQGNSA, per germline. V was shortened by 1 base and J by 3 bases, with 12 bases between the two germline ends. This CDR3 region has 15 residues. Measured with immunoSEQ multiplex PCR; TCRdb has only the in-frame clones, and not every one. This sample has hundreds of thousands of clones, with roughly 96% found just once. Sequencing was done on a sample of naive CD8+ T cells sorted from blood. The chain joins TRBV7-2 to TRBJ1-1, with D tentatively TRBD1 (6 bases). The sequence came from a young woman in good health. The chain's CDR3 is CASSLGGPGDTEAFF. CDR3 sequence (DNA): TGTGCCAGCAGCTTAGGAGGGCCAGGGGACACTGAAGCTTTCTTT.